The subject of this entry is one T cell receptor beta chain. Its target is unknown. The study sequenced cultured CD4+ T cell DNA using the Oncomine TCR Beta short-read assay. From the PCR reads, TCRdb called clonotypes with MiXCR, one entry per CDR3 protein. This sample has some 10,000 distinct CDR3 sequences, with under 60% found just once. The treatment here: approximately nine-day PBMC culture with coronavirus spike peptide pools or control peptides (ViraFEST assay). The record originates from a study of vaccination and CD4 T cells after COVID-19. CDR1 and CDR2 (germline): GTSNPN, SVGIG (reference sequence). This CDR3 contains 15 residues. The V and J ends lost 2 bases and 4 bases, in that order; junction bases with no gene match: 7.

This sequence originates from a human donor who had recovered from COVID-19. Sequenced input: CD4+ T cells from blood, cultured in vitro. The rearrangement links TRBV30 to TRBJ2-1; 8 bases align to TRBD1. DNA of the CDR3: TGTGCCTGGAGTATGGGACAGGAGGCTTACAATGAGCAGTTCTTC. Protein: CAWSMGQEAYNEQFF.